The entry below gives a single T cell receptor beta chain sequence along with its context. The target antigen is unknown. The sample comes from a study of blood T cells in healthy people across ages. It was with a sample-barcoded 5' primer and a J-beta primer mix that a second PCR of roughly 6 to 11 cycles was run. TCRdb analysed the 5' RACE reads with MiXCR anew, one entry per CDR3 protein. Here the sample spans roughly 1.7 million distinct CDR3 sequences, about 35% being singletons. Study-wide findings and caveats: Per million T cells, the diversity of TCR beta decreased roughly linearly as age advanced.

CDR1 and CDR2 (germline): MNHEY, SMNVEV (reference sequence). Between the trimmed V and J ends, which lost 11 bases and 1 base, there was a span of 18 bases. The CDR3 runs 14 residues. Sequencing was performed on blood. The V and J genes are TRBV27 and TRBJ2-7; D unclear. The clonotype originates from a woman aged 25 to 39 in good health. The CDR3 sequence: CAGSSRPESYEQYF. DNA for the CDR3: TGTGCCGGATCATCCCGGCCGGAGTCCTACGAGCAGTACTTC.